One and the same sample provided the 3 T cell receptor beta chains below, sequenced in a study of response to subunit inactivated influenza vaccine. TCRdb itself ran the RT-PCR reads through MiXCR, one entry per CDR3 protein. This table holds approximately 520,000 distinct CDR3 sequences, about 25% found once. The material was CD4+ T cells sorted from PBMCs, obtained 5 days after vaccination. Receptors originate from a man aged 45-65 years who received an inactivated influenza vaccine.

This sequence joins TRBV6-5 and TRBJ2-7; D unclear. CDR3 length: 15 amino acids. Germline CDR1 is MNHEY and CDR2 is SVGAGI. V lost 0 bases to trimming and J lost 0 bases, with 9 bases between them. The chain's CDR3 is CASSYSRWSSYEQYF. DNA for the CDR3: TGTGCCAGCAGTTACTCTCGCTGGAGCTCCTACGAGCAGTACTTC.

This clonotype was counted a single time. V gene TRBV6-1 combines with J gene TRBJ2-1, with 13 bases that match TRBD2. CDR1 is MNHNS and CDR2 is SASEGT in the germline V gene. CDR3 length: 18 residues. The J segment lost 6 bases and the V segment lost 4 bases, leaving 12 bases of the junction unmatched. The DNA of the CDR3 is TGTGCCAGCAGTGGACCACTAGCGGGAGGGCCAAGGGTCAATGAGCAGTTCTTC. Amino acids: CASSGPLAGGPRVNEQFF.

This clonotype was seen more than once but under ten times. The CDR3 coding sequence is TGCGCCAGCAGCTGGGACCGAAGGGAGACCCAGTACTTC. Protein sequence: CASSWDRRETQYF. The chain carries TRBV5-1 and TRBJ2-5; D may match TRBD1 or TRBD2 (5 bases each). From germline, CDR1 is SGHRS and CDR2 YFSETQ. The CDR3 consists of 13 residues. V gave up 3 bases and J gave up 5 bases, with 11 bases separating them. Full variable domain (remainder filled in from reference TRBV5-1 and TRBJ2-5): KAGVTQTPRYLIKTRGQQVTLSCSPISGHRSVSWYQQTPGQGLQFLFEYFSETQRNKGNFPGRFSGRQFSNSRSEMNVSTLELGDSALYLCASSWDRRETQYFGPGTRLLVL.